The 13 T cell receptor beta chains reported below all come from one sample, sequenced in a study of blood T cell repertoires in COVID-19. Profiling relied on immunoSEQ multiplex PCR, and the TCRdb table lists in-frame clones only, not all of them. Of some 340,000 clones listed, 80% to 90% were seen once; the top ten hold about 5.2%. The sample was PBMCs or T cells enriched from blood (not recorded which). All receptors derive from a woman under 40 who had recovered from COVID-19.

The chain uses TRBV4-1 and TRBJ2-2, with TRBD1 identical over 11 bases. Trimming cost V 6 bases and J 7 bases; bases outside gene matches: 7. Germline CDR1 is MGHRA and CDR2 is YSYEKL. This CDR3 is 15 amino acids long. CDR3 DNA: TGCGCCAGCAGGCTCGGACAGGGGGCGAACGGGGAGCTGTTTTTT. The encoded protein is CASRLGQGANGELFF.

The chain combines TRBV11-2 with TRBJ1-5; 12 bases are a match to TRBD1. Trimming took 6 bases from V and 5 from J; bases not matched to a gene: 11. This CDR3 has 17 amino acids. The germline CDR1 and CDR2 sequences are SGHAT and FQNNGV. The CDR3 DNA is TGTGCCAGCAGACCCGGGCGGGGACAGGGGGCCTATCAGCCCCAGCATTTT. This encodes CASRPGRGQGAYQPQHF.

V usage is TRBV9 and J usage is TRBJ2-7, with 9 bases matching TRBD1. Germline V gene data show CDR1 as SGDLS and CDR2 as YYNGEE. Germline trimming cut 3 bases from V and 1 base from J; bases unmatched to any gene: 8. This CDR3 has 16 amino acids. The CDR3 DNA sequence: TGTGCCAGCAGCGAGGGGACAGGGCAGCATTCCTACGAGCAGTACTTC. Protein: CASSEGTGQHSYEQYF.

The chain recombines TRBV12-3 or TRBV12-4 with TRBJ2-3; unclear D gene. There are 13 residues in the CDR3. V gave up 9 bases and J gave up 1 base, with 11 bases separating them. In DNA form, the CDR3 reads TGTGCCAGTACGGAGTCGCGCACAGATACGCAGTATTTT. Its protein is CASTESRTDTQYF.

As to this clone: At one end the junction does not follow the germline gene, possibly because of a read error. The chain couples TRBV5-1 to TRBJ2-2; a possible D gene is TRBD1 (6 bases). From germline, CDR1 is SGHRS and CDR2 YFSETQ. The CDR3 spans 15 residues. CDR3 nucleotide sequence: TGCGCCAGCAGGTTGGACAGCCTTTACACCGGGGAGCTGTTTTTT. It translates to CASRLDSLYTGELFF.

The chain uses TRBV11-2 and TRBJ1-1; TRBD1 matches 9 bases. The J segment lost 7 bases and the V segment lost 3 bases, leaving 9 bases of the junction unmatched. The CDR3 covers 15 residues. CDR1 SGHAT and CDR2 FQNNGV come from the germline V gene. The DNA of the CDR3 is TGTGCCAGCAGCTTCGGACAGGGGAATATTATTGAAGCTTTCTTT. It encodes CASSFGQGNIIEAFF.

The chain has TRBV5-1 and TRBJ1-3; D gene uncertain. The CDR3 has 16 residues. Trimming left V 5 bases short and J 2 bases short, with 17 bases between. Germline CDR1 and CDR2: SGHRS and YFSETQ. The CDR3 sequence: CASSRDSLKAGNTIYF. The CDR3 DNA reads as TGCGCCAGCAGTCGCGACTCGCTGAAGGCTGGAAACACCATATATTTT.

The CDR3 DNA reads TGTGCCAGCAACTTACAGGGTACCTATAATTCACCCCTCCACTTT. This sequence encodes CASNLQGTYNSPLHF. The rearrangement joins TRBV2 to TRBJ1-6; D is possibly TRBD1 (6 bases). V was pared by 7 bases and J by 2 bases, with 12 bases between. This CDR3 spans 15 amino acids. The germline V gene encodes CDR1 SNHLY and CDR2 FYNNEI.

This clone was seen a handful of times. Here the CDR3 DNA reads TGTGCCAGCAGTCGGACCGGGACACAGTATTCACCCCTCCACTTT. It specifies CASSRTGTQYSPLHF. The chain recombines TRBV27 with TRBJ1-6; tentatively, D is TRBD1 (6 bases). Deletions cut 5 bases from V and 8 bases from J, with 16 bases between. The CDR3 totals 15 residues. Germline CDR1 MNHEY, CDR2 SMNVEV (reference sequence).

The CDR3, as DNA: TGTGCCAGCAGCGGCATGGGTAGCGACACCATATATTTT. Amino acids: CASSGMGSDTIYF. The rearrangement uses TRBV5-6 and TRBJ1-3; D is unresolved. V lost 4 bases, J lost 8 bases, and 13 bases lay in between. The CDR3 has 13 amino acids. The germline gives CDR1 SGHDT, CDR2 YYEEEE.

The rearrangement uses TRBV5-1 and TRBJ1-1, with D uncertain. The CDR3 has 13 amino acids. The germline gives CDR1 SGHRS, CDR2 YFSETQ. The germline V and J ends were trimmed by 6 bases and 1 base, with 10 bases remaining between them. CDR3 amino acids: CASKQVGNTEAFF. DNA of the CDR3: TGCGCCAGCAAGCAGGTAGGGAACACTGAAGCTTTCTTT.

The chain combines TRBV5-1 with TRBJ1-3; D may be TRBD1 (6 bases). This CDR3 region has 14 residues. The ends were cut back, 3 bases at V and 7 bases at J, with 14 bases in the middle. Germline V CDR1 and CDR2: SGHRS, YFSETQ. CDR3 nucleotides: TGCGCCAGCAGCTCGAACAGGGAAGGGAACACCATATATTTT. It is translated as CASSSNREGNTIYF.

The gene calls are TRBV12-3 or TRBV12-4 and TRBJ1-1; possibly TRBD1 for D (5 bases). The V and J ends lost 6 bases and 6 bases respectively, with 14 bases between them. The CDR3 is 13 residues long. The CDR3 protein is CASSNFRGSEAFF. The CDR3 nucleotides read TGTGCCAGCAGCAACTTTAGGGGATCTGAAGCTTTCTTT.